The 9 T cell receptor beta chains presented below share a single source sample, sequenced in a study of human T cells and chemical hapten exposure. Stated time point: healthy volunteer bleed at 2 weeks. The total RNA was obtained from whole blood that was not fractionated. Each CDR3 protein gets one entry after TCRdb re-called the RACE reads with MiXCR. The data hold under 95,000 distinct CDR3 sequences, with around 9% observed a single time. Sequencing was done on a sample of whole blood. These receptors came from a female donor in good health. Some clones in this sample may be carry-over from other donors' samples.

The sample holds one count of this clonotype. The genes are TRBV20-1 and TRBJ2-7, with 9 bases fitting TRBD2. CDR1 is DFQATT and CDR2 is SNEGSKA in the germline V gene (reference sequence). The trim removed 6 bases at V and 6 bases at J, leaving 18 bases unmatched. The CDR3 runs 16 residues. The CDR3 region is CSAKTGDELAGTEQYF. The CDR3 DNA is TGCAGTGCAAAGACTGGGGACGAACTAGCGGGCACCGAGCAGTACTTC.

The chain's CDR3 is CASSSLTGGPGNEQFF. The CDR3 nucleotides read TGTGCCAGCAGTTCACTCACGGGAGGGCCGGGAAATGAGCAGTTCTTC. The chain is built from TRBV12-3 or TRBV12-4 and TRBJ2-1, with 8 bases matching TRBD2. The CDR3 is 16 residues long. V trimming: 4 bases; J trimming: 7 bases; junction bases outside the gene matches: 12.

This clonotype was detected ten times or more. V gene TRBV20-1 combines with J gene TRBJ2-5, with 9 positions matching TRBD2. J was trimmed by 4 bases and V by 6 bases; bases with no gene match: 9. This CDR3 contains 14 residues. CDR1 DFQATT and CDR2 SNEGSKA come from the germline V gene (reference sequence). CDR3 residues: CSAIRGTSRETQYF. The CDR3 coding sequence is TGCAGTGCAATCCGGGGGACTAGCAGAGAGACCCAGTACTTC.

With regard to this clonotype: A read error may account for a junction end that differs from germline. V usage is TRBV25-1 and J usage is TRBJ1-1; D unresolved. Germline V lookup: CDR1 MGHDK, CDR2 SYGVNS. This CDR3 spans 11 amino acids. The CDR3 DNA sequence: TGTGCCAGCAATGAAAACACTGAAGCTTTCTTT. The encoded protein is CASNENTEAFF.

The chain has TRBV9 and TRBJ2-5, with a tentative D call TRBD1 (5 bases). This CDR3 is 14 amino acids long. Per the germline V gene, CDR1 is SGDLS and CDR2 is YYNGEE. With 0 bases removed from V and 3 bases from J, the gap between germline ends came to 9 bases. The CDR3 nucleotides read TGTGCCAGCAGCGTAGACACAGGAAAAGAGACCCAGTACTTC. As protein: CASSVDTGKETQYF.

The genes are TRBV6-6 and TRBJ2-3; no clear D gene. The V gene lost 5 bases and the J gene lost 2 bases, with 11 bases spanning the gap. There are 14 residues in the CDR3. Germline V gives CDR1 MNHNY, CDR2 SVGAGI (reference sequence). The CDR3 here is CASSLDGPTDTQYF. The CDR3 coding sequence is TGTGCCAGCAGTCTTGACGGACCCACAGATACGCAGTATTTT.

This clonotype has a count of ten or more. This rearrangement joins TRBV20-1 to TRBJ1-6; weak D call: TRBD1 (6 bases). CDR3 size: 14 residues. Trimming pared 4 bases from V and 5 bases from J, leaving 12 bases between. Germline CDR1 reads DFQATT; CDR2 reads SNEGSKA (reference sequence). The CDR3 DNA reads as TGCAGTGCTACCGAGGGGGGGGATAATTCACCCCTCCACTTT. Translation gives CSATEGGDNSPLHF.

The V call is TRBV27, the J call TRBJ2-1, with D tentatively TRBD2 (6 bases). V was cut by 0 bases and J by 4 bases, with 16 bases left in between. The V gene's germline CDR1 is MNHEY and CDR2 SMNVEV (reference sequence). The CDR3 runs to 17 residues. For the CDR3, the DNA is TGTGCCAGCAGTTTATCGGTGAACCGCGGGACTTACAATGAGCAGTTCTTC. It encodes CASSLSVNRGTYNEQFF.

This clonotype was found a few times. The chain has TRBV10-3 and TRBJ1-1, with D possibly matching TRBD1 (6 bases). CDR1 ENHRY and CDR2 SYGVKD come from the germline V gene. The V end was cut by 4 bases, the J end by 5 bases, with 14 bases between. CDR3 length: 14 residues. CDR3 amino acids: CAISGAGQGTEAFF. In DNA, the CDR3 is TGTGCCATCAGTGGGGCTGGGCAGGGGACTGAAGCTTTCTTT.